A selection of T cell receptor beta chains follows, all from one sample in a study of blood T cell repertoires in COVID-19. Assay used: immunoSEQ multiplex PCR; TCRdb lists only in-frame clones, some missing. The table has fewer than 400,000 clones, under 90% seen once. What was sequenced was PBMCs or T cells enriched from blood (not recorded which). Receptors originate from a man between 60 and 75 years old who had recovered from COVID-19. Each CDR3 is given with its conserved first and last residue. Each record gives: V gene, J gene, clone size, D gene, CDR3 protein, CDR3 DNA. The D gene is left open where the match is weak. The size of a clone is reported for some rows only, either as once, few or many, or as a class for expanded clones.

V gene: TRBV7-7; J gene: TRBJ2-1; clone size: -; D gene: -; CDR3 protein: CASSASVVGDLFF; CDR3 DNA: TGTGCTAGCAGCGCTTCTGTTGTGGGAGACCTGTTCTTC
V gene: TRBV10-1; J gene: TRBJ2-1; clone size: -; D gene: TRBD2; CDR3 protein: CASSESGRASGYNEQFF; CDR3 DNA: TGCGCCAGCAGTGAGTCGGGTAGGGCTAGCGGCTACAATGAGCAGTTCTTC
V gene: TRBV7-2; J gene: TRBJ1-2; clone size: -; D gene: TRBD1; CDR3 protein: CASSSGQGYGYTF; CDR3 DNA: TGTGCCAGCAGCTCGGGACAGGGGTATGGCTACACCTTC
V gene: TRBV13; J gene: TRBJ1-2; clone size: few; D gene: -; CDR3 protein: CASSPSPGSGVGYTF; CDR3 DNA: TGTGCCAGCAGCCCCTCCCCCGGGAGCGGGGTAGGCTACACCTTC
V gene: TRBV28; J gene: TRBJ1-1; clone size: -; D gene: TRBD1; CDR3 protein: CASSGHRGPQGEAFF; CDR3 DNA: TGTGCCAGCAGTGGACACAGGGGGCCCCAAGGTGAAGCTTTCTTT
V gene: TRBV3-1/TRBV3-2; J gene: TRBJ1-5; clone size: few; D gene: -; CDR3 protein: CASSQGRAVRPQHF; CDR3 DNA: TGTGCCAGCAGCCAAGGCAGGGCCGTTCGGCCCCAGCATTTT
V gene: TRBV15; J gene: TRBJ1-3; clone size: -; D gene: TRBD1; CDR3 protein: CATSRDKGAGNTIYF; CDR3 DNA: TGTGCCACCAGCAGAGATAAGGGGGCAGGAAACACCATATATTTT
V gene: TRBV5-1; J gene: TRBJ2-3; clone size: once; D gene: -; CDR3 protein: CASSLGAEGDTQYF; CDR3 DNA: TGCGCCAGCAGCTTGGGGGCGGAGGGGGATACGCAGTATTTT
V gene: TRBV5-1; J gene: TRBJ2-1; clone size: -; D gene: TRBD2; CDR3 protein: CASKGLAGGYEQFF; CDR3 DNA: TGCGCCAGCAAAGGACTAGCGGGAGGGTATGAGCAGTTCTTC
V gene: TRBV11-2; J gene: TRBJ2-3; clone size: -; D gene: TRBD2; CDR3 protein: CASSLRSGGPTDTQYF; CDR3 DNA: TGTGCCAGCAGCTTAAGGTCGGGAGGGCCAACAGATACGCAGTATTTT
V gene: TRBV11-2; J gene: TRBJ2-1; clone size: -; D gene: -; CDR3 protein: CASSVAAGLYNEQFF; CDR3 DNA: TGTGCCAGCAGCGTAGCGGCAGGCCTATACAATGAGCAGTTCTTC
V gene: TRBV5-1; J gene: TRBJ2-4; clone size: -; D gene: TRBD2; CDR3 protein: CASSLVGTSENIQYF; CDR3 DNA: TGCGCCAGCAGCTTGGTTGGGACTAGCGAGAACATTCAGTACTTC